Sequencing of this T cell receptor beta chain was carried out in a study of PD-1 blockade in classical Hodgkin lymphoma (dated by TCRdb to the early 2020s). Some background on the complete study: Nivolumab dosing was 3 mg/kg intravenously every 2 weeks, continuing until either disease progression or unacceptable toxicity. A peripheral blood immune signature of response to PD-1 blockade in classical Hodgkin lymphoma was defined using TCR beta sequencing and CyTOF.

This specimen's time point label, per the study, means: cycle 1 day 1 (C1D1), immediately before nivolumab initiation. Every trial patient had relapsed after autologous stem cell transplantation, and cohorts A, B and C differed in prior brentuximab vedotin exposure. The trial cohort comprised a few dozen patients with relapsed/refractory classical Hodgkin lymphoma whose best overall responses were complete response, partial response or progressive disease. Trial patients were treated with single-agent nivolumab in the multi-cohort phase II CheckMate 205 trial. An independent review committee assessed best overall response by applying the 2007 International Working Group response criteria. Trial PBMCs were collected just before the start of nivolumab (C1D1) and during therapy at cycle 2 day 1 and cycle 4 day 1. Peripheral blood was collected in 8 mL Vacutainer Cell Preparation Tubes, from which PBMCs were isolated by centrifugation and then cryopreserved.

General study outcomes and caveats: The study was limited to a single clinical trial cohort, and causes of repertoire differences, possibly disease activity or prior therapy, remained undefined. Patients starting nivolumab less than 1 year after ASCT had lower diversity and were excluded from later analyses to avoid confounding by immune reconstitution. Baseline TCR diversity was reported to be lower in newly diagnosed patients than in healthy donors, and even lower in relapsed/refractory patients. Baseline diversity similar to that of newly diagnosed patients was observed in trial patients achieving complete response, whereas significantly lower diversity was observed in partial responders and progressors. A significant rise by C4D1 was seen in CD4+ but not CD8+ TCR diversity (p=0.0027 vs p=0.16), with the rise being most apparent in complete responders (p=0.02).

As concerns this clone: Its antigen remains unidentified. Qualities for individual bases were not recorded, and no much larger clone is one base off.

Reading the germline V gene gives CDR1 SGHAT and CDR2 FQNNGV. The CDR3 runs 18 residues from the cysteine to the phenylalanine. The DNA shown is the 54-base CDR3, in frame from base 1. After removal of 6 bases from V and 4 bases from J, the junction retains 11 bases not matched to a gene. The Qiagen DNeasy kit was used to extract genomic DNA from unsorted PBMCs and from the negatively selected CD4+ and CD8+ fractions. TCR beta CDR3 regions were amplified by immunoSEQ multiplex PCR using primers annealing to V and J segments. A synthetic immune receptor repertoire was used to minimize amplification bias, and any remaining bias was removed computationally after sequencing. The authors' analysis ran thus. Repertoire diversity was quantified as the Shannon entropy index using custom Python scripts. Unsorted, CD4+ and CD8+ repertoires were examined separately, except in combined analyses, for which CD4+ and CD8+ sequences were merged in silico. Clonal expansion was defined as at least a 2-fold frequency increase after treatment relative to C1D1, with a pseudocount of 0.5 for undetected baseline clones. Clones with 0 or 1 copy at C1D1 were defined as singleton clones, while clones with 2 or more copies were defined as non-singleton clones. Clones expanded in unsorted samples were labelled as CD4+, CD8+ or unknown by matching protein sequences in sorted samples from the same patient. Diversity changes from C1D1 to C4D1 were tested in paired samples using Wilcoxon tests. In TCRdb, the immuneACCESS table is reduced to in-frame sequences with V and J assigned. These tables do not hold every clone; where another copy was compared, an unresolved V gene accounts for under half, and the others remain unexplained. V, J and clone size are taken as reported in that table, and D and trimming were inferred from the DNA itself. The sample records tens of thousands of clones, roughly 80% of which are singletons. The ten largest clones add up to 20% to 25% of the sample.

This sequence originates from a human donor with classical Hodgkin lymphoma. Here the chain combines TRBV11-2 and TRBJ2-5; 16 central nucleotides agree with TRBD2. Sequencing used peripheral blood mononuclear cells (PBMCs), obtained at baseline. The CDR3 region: CASSQRFGTSGRGETQYF. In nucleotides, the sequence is TGTGCCAGCAGTCAGAGGTTTGGGACTAGCGGGAGGGGAGAGACCCAGTACTTC. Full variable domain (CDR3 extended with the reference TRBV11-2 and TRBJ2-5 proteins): EAGVAQSPRYKIIEKRQSVAFWCNPISGHATLYWYQQILGQGPKLLIQFQNNGVVDDSQLPKDRFSAERLKGVDSTLKIQPAKLEDSAVYLCASSQRFGTSGRGETQYFGPGTRLLVL.